The rows below give T cell receptor beta chains drawn from one sample of a study of blood T cell repertoires in COVID-19. Repertoires were generated with immunoSEQ multiplex PCR, while TCRdb's copy carries only in-frame clones and drops some. Here the sample spans a few hundred thousand clones, around 84% being singletons. The source material was peripheral blood. The origin of the receptors is a human donor in a cohort sampled during active COVID-19. Both conserved end residues are part of each CDR3. A D gene is named only where the DNA matches it firmly. Clone size is given for some rows only: seen once, a few or many times, or a class if the clone is expanded.

D: TRBD1
V: TRBV30
size: NA
J: TRBJ1-6
DNA: TGTGCCTGGGAGGAGGGGACAGTCTATTCACCCCTCCACTTT
CDR3: CAWEEGTVYSPLHF

D: TRBD1
V: TRBV5-1
size: NA
J: TRBJ1-2
DNA: TGCGCCAGCAGCAAAGGGGGCGCGGATGGCTACACCTTC
CDR3: CASSKGGADGYTF

D: TRBD1
V: TRBV5-1
size: NA
J: TRBJ2-1
DNA: TGCGCCAGCAGCTTGCTTAGAGGGACAGTCAATTCGAATGAGCAGTTCTTC
CDR3: CASSLLRGTVNSNEQFF

D: TRBD1
V: TRBV30
size: NA
J: TRBJ1-2
DNA: TGTGCCTGGAGCGACGCCATTTCGACAGGGGGCATTTTGAAGGGCTACACCTTC
CDR3: CAWSDAISTGGILKGYTF

D: NA
V: TRBV11-2
size: NA
J: TRBJ2-7
DNA: TGTGCCAGCAGCTCTCCGCAACAGCGGGTCAGCTACGAGCAGTACTTC
CDR3: CASSSPQQRVSYEQYF

D: TRBD1
V: TRBV28
size: NA
J: TRBJ1-5
DNA: TGTGCCAGCAGAGAGGAGATGGGACAGACTTATAGCAATCAGCCCCAGCATTTT
CDR3: CASREEMGQTYSNQPQHF

D: NA
V: TRBV3-1/TRBV3-2
size: NA
J: TRBJ2-5
DNA: TGTGCCAGCAGCCAAGAGCTAGCAGACCAAGAGACCCAGTACTTC
CDR3: CASSQELADQETQYF

D: TRBD1
V: TRBV19
size: NA
J: TRBJ1-1
DNA: TGTGCCAGTAGTGGACGCCCCCAGGGGGGTGAAGCTTTCTTT
CDR3: CASSGRPQGGEAFF

D: TRBD1
V: TRBV6-5
size: NA
J: TRBJ1-2
DNA: TGTGCCAGCAGCGACAGGGGGAAGTCTGGCTACACCTTC
CDR3: CASSDRGKSGYTF

D: NA
V: TRBV12-3/TRBV12-4
size: NA
J: TRBJ1-6
DNA: TGTGCCAGCAGCCAGAATTCACCCCTCCACTTT
CDR3: CASSQNSPLHF

D: NA
V: TRBV6-1
size: NA
J: TRBJ1-3
DNA: TGTGCCAGCAGTGAAGCCCAGGTCTCTGGAAACACCATATATTTT
CDR3: CASSEAQVSGNTIYF

D: NA
V: TRBV27
size: NA
J: TRBJ2-3
DNA: TGTGCCAGCAGCCCGATACCGGGACTGAGCACAGATACGCAGTATTTT
CDR3: CASSPIPGLSTDTQYF

D: NA
V: TRBV4-2
size: NA
J: TRBJ2-3
DNA: TGTGCCAGCAGCCAAGATTACAGGATCACAGATACGCAGTATTTT
CDR3: CASSQDYRITDTQYF

D: TRBD1
V: TRBV10-3
size: NA
J: TRBJ2-7
DNA: TGTGCCATCAGGAACAGGGGGCTGGGGGAGGAGCAGTACTTC
CDR3: CAIRNRGLGEEQYF

D: TRBD1
V: TRBV30
size: NA
J: TRBJ2-7
DNA: TGTGCCTGGAGTGTACTAGGACAGGGGGCGAGGGAGCAGTACTTC
CDR3: CAWSVLGQGAREQYF

D: TRBD2
V: TRBV28
size: once
J: TRBJ2-4
DNA: TGTGCCAGCAGCTTCCGCCCAGGCGGGAGGGCAAGAAACATTCAGTACTTC
CDR3: CASSFRPGGRARNIQYF

D: NA
V: TRBV30
size: NA
J: TRBJ1-3
DNA: TGTGCCTGGAGTCCCGGGAGTCCGGGAAACACCATATATTTT
CDR3: CAWSPGSPGNTIYF

D: NA
V: TRBV5-1
size: NA
J: TRBJ2-5
DNA: TGCGCCAGCAGGGATTCCGGGACTGAACAAGAGACCCAGTACTTC
CDR3: CASRDSGTEQETQYF

D: NA
V: TRBV19
size: few
J: TRBJ1-5
DNA: TGTGCCAGTAGCCCGAGGGGGATGGGAGCAAGCAATCAGCCCCAGCATTTT
CDR3: CASSPRGMGASNQPQHF

D: TRBD2
V: TRBV6-5
size: NA
J: TRBJ2-2
DNA: TGTGCCAGCAGACTAGCGGGGGGGACCGGGGAGCTGTTTTTT
CDR3: CASRLAGGTGELFF

D: NA
V: TRBV5-1
size: NA
J: TRBJ2-3
DNA: TGCGCCAGCAGCTTGGGAGTTGGGAGCGCAGATACGCAGTATTTT
CDR3: CASSLGVGSADTQYF

D: TRBD2
V: TRBV6-4
size: NA
J: TRBJ2-3
DNA: TGTGCCAGCAGGGGCGGGGGTACAGATACGCAGTATTTT
CDR3: CASRGGGTDTQYF

D: NA
V: TRBV11-1
size: NA
J: TRBJ2-5
DNA: TGTGCCAGCAGCCTCGGCCTAGCAAGCCCTAAGACCCAGTACTTC
CDR3: CASSLGLASPKTQYF

D: NA
V: TRBV11-1
size: NA
J: TRBJ2-1
DNA: TGTGCCAGCAGCTCTTACCGGAATGAGCAGTTCTTC
CDR3: CASSSYRNEQFF

D: TRBD1
V: TRBV28
size: NA
J: TRBJ1-2
DNA: TGTGCCAGCAAGGGACAGCTCGGATCGGCCACTTACCTCTATGGCTACACCTTC
CDR3: CASKGQLGSATYLYGYTF

D: TRBD2
V: TRBV9
size: NA
J: TRBJ2-5
DNA: TGTGCCAGCAGCGTTGGACTAGGAGTCTTCGAGACCCAGTACTTC
CDR3: CASSVGLGVFETQYF

D: TRBD1
V: TRBV19
size: NA
J: TRBJ2-3
DNA: TGTGCCAGTTCCGACAGGGCAAGCACAGATACGCAGTATTTT
CDR3: CASSDRASTDTQYF

D: NA
V: TRBV19
size: NA
J: TRBJ1-6
DNA: TGTGCCAGTAGTACCCGTGATCCGGGTTCACCCCTCCACTTT
CDR3: CASSTRDPGSPLHF

D: NA
V: TRBV21-1
size: NA
J: TRBJ2-1
DNA: TGTGCCAGCAGCCACTTCCCGGGACAGGGATACAATGAGCAGTTCTTC
CDR3: CASSHFPGQGYNEQFF

D: NA
V: TRBV5-1
size: NA
J: TRBJ2-7
DNA: TGCGCCAGCAGCTTCCCCAGCCAGGACTACGAGCAGTACTTC
CDR3: CASSFPSQDYEQYF